This section outlines one T cell receptor beta chain sequence together with its context. Antigen specificity is unknown. Expressed TCRB transcripts were sequenced because the entire RNA isolate underwent reverse transcription. Method: immunoSEQ multiplex PCR; TCRdb's copy keeps in-frame clones and lacks some. The sample yields more than 300,000 clones, around 10% seen once. This sample stems from a study of beta chain features in type 1 diabetes. Findings and caveats of the study: Across all four CD4+ subsets, people with type 1 diabetes showed modestly shorter TCRB CDR3s.

This clonotype was sampled from a man aged 30-40 years with type 1 diabetes. Material: central memory CD4+ T cells from blood.

The CDR3 DNA sequence: TGTGCCAGCAGCTCCGATACCCACGAGGAGGGCTACACCTTC. Protein sequence: CASSSDTHEEGYTF. The chain employs TRBV7-8 and TRBJ1-2, with no clear D. Germline-derived CDR1 and CDR2 are SGHVS and FQNEAQ. CDR3 length: 14 amino acids. V lost 4 bases and J 8 bases, leaving 17 bases between the germline ends.